The present entry profiles one T cell receptor (beta chain) with its context. Authors' analysis steps: Quantification of nucleated cells was approximated via reference gene primer amplification. The table came from immunoSEQ multiplex PCR; TCRdb's copy has only in-frame clones and leaves some out. V, J and clone size reflect that table, while D and trimming were determined from the DNA. The sample lists 250,000 or so clones; nearly 90% were seen once. The data derive from a study of blood T cell repertoires in COVID-19. Study at large: Samples of COVID-19 (acute and convalescent) were obtained from the United States, Italy and Spain. T cells, B-cell-depleted T cells, or PBMCs supplied cDNA or gDNA.

The germline V gene encodes CDR1 PRHDT and CDR2 FYEKMQ (reference sequence). The CDR3 loop spans 12 amino acids. Trimming cost V 5 bases and J 0 bases, with 5 bases left between them. The TCR sequence derives from a man aged 18 to 35 with active or convalescent COVID-19. The V gene is TRBV13, the J gene TRBJ2-7; D unclear. The sequenced sample was peripheral blood. For the CDR3, the DNA is TGTGCCAGCAGCCCTCTCTCCTACGAGCAGTACTTC. This gives the protein CASSPLSYEQYF.